The 22 T cell receptor beta chains presented below share a single source sample, sequenced in a study of early T cells in non-severe SARS-CoV-2 infection. TCRdb independently ran MiXCR on the 5' RACE reads; one entry per CDR3 protein. The table has around 66,000 distinct CDR3 sequences, roughly an eighth seen once. Material for sequencing was whole blood. Receptors were obtained from an adult who was a healthcare worker with PCR-confirmed SARS-CoV-2 infection or an uninfected control (not recorded which).

This clonotype was counted at least ten times. V and J are TRBV13 and TRBJ2-7; possible D gene TRBD2, 5 bases. V was clipped by 3 bases and J by 5 bases, with 11 bases between them. The germline gives CDR1 PRHDT, CDR2 FYEKMQ (reference sequence). The CDR3 spans 13 residues. The CDR3 region is CASSFRGSNEQYF. In nucleotides, the CDR3 is TGTGCCAGCAGCTTTAGAGGGAGCAACGAGCAGTACTTC. Filled out from reference TRBV13 and TRBJ2-7, the complete variable domain reads AAGVIQSPRHLIKEKRETATLKCYPIPRHDTVYWYQQGPGQDPQFLISFYEKMQSDKGSIPDRFSAQQFSDYHSELNMSSLELGDSALYFCASSFRGSNEQYFGPGTRLTVT.

There are a few counts of this clonotype. V usage is TRBV7-9 and J usage is TRBJ2-5, with 8 bases aligning to TRBD2. The CDR3 is 16 amino acids. The germline gives CDR1 SEHNR, CDR2 FQNEAQ (reference sequence). The ends lost 6 bases at V and 2 bases at J; junction bases unmatched: 11. CDR3 amino acids: CASRHSKSSGQETQYF. The CDR3 region has the DNA TGTGCCAGCAGGCATTCAAAGTCTAGCGGGCAAGAGACCCAGTACTTC. Using reference TRBV7-9 and TRBJ2-5 for the parts outside the CDR3, the full variable domain is DTGVSQNPRHKITKRGQNVTFRCDPISEHNRLYWYRQTLGQGPEFLTYFQNEAQLEKSRLLSDRFSAERPKGSFSTLEIQRTEQGDSAMYLCASRHSKSSGQETQYFGPGTRLLVL.

This clonotype was seen only a few times. This chain links TRBV7-8 with TRBJ2-2; 10 bases match TRBD1. The CDR3 contains 15 residues. Germline loops: CDR1 SGHVS, CDR2 FQNEAQ. With V trimmed by 4 bases and J by 3 bases, 2 bases remained unmatched. CDR3 sequence: CASSSGQGDTGELFF. CDR3 nucleotide sequence: TGTGCCAGCAGCTCCGGACAGGGGGACACCGGGGAGCTGTTTTTT.

This clonotype counts as medium-sized. The chain couples TRBV4-2 to TRBJ1-1; D unclear. The ends were cut back, 5 bases at V and 3 bases at J, with 16 bases in the middle. This CDR3 region has 15 residues. Germline-derived CDR1 and CDR2 are LGHNA and YNFKEQ. CDR3 sequence (DNA): TGTGCCAGCAGCTCACAAATGGACTGGGACACTGAAGCTTTCTTT. Amino acids: CASSSQMDWDTEAFF.

This sequence joins TRBV6-5 and TRBJ2-1, with D perhaps TRBD1 or TRBD2 (5 bases each). The CDR3 loop spans 14 amino acids. The germline V gene has CDR1 MNHEY and CDR2 SVGAGI. Deletions cut 4 bases from V and 5 bases from J, with 12 bases between. CDR3 in amino acids: CASSSKGRNNEQFF. The CDR3 bases are TGTGCCAGCAGTTCCAAGGGACGGAACAATGAGCAGTTCTTC.

This clonotype was observed a handful of times. The chain employs TRBV5-4 and TRBJ1-6, with a possible D match to TRBD1 (5 bases). The germline V gene encodes CDR1 SGHNT and CDR2 YYREEE (reference sequence). The CDR3 sequence is 15 residues long. Deletions cut 1 base from V and 8 bases from J, with 13 bases between. The CDR3, as DNA: TGTGCCAGCAGCTTGAGACGCAGGGCAGATTCACCCCTCCACTTT. Its translation: CASSLRRRADSPLHF.

The J gene is TRBJ2-7, the V gene TRBV7-9; 8 bases align to TRBD1. Per the germline V gene, CDR1 is SEHNR and CDR2 is FQNEAQ (reference sequence). The CDR3 consists of 17 residues. V lost 1 base and J lost 0; bases outside the gene matches: 8. The CDR3 loop is CASSLVVTGTGSYEQYF. The CDR3 DNA reads as TGTGCCAGCAGCTTAGTAGTGACCGGGACAGGCTCCTACGAGCAGTACTTC.

The rearrangement links TRBV29-1 to TRBJ1-4, with a weak D call TRBD1 (6 bases). CDR1 is SQVTM and CDR2 is ANQGSEA in the germline V gene. The V end was cut by 2 bases, the J end by 1 base, with 8 bases between. This CDR3 contains 14 residues. The CDR3 sequence: CSVETQGTNEKLFF. The DNA for the CDR3 is TGCAGCGTTGAAACACAGGGAACTAATGAAAAACTGTTTTTT.

Only a few counts were recorded for this clonotype. This chain joins TRBV7-2 and TRBJ2-1; a weak D match, TRBD2 (6 bases). Germline V gene sequence: CDR1 SGHTA, CDR2 FQGNSA. Trimming pared 6 bases from V and 8 bases from J, leaving 14 bases between. The CDR3 runs 13 residues. The CDR3 DNA is TGTGCCAGCAGAATAAGTCGGAGGGATGAGCAGTTCTTC. Amino acids: CASRISRRDEQFF. The whole variable domain, filled in from reference TRBV7-2 and TRBJ2-1, reads GAGVSQSPSNKVTEKGKDVELRCDPISGHTALYWYRQSLGQGLEFLIYFQGNSAPDKSGLPSDRFSAERTGGSVSTLTIQRTQQEDSAVYLCASRISRRDEQFFGPGTRLTVL.

J is TRBJ2-3 and V is TRBV4-1; unclear D gene. The length of the CDR3 is 14 residues. Germline CDR1 reads MGHRA; CDR2 reads YSYEKL. Trimming pared 0 bases from V and 6 bases from J, leaving 10 bases between. Written as DNA, the CDR3 is TGCGCCAGCAGCCAAGAGGGTAGCCTCGATACGCAGTATTTT. As protein: CASSQEGSLDTQYF.

The chain carries TRBV12-3 or TRBV12-4 and TRBJ2-1; 9 bases are a match to TRBD2. CDR3 length equals 16 residues. With 5 bases clipped from V and 3 bases from J, the junction kept 8 bases outside the gene matches. In nucleotides, the CDR3 is TGTGCCAGCAGTCCCTCTCGCGGGAGGGGCTACAATGAGCAGTTCTTC. This codes for CASSPSRGRGYNEQFF.

In this sample, this clonotype turned up many times. The V call is TRBV7-6, the J call TRBJ2-7; D gene uncertain. Germline CDR1 is SGHVS and CDR2 is FNYEAQ. Trimming took off 5 bases at V and 2 bases at J, with 13 bases between the two ends. The length of the CDR3 is 14 residues. The CDR3 region is CASSRGPRTYEQYF. CDR3 nucleotide sequence: TGTGCCAGCAGCCGCGGACCCCGTACCTACGAGCAGTACTTC.

V is TRBV27 and J is TRBJ2-2; 7 nucleotides match TRBD2. The germline V gene encodes CDR1 MNHEY and CDR2 SMNVEV (reference sequence). There are 15 residues in the CDR3. V lost 0 bases, J lost 7 bases, and 5 bases stayed unmatched. CDR3 nucleotides: TGTGCCAGCAGTTTATCGGGAGGGGTTGGCGGGGAGCTGTTTTTT. Translating gives CASSLSGGVGGELFF.

This clonotype has ten or more counts. This chain uses TRBV29-1 with TRBJ2-6; tentatively, D is TRBD1 (6 bases). V lost 6 bases and J 0 bases, leaving 15 bases between the germline ends. Per germline, CDR1 SQVTM and CDR2 ANQGSEA. The CDR3 has 16 residues. The DNA for the CDR3 is TGCAGCGTGGCCCGGGACATAGACTCTGGGGCCAACGTCCTGACTTTC. Its protein product is CSVARDIDSGANVLTF.

This clonotype was counted between two and nine times. The gene calls are TRBV28 and TRBJ2-2; D might be TRBD2 (6 bases). Germline V gene sequence: CDR1 MDHEN, CDR2 SYDVKM. The germline V and J ends were trimmed by 6 bases and 4 bases, with 15 bases remaining between them. CDR3 length: 15 residues. The CDR3 region is CASRLMGGPTGELFF. The CDR3 coding sequence is TGTGCCAGCAGACTCATGGGGGGACCCACCGGGGAGCTGTTTTTT.

This clonotype was found a few times. V usage is TRBV20-1 and J usage is TRBJ2-1; D is possibly TRBD2 (7 bases). V lost 0 bases and J 4 bases, leaving 16 bases between the germline ends. Germline CDR1 is DFQATT and CDR2 is SNEGSKA (reference sequence). CDR3 length: 16 residues. The CDR3 DNA reads TGCAGTGCTAGAGATTGGGGGCCTAGCGGATACAATGAGCAGTTCTTC. Translation gives CSARDWGPSGYNEQFF.

The table lists this clonotype with a few counts. The CDR3: CASRSLPGVDQPQHF. DNA for the CDR3: TGTGCCAGCAGGTCACTTCCTGGGGTGGATCAGCCCCAGCATTTT. The chain links TRBV6-5 to TRBJ1-5, with unresolved D. The germline V and J ends were trimmed by 6 bases and 5 bases, with 17 bases remaining between them. This CDR3 is 15 amino acids long. CDR1 and CDR2 (germline): MNHEY, SVGAGI.

This clonotype has a handful of counts. The V call is TRBV14, the J call TRBJ2-2; D is unresolved. Germline V gives CDR1 SGHDN, CDR2 FVKESK. Trimming shortened V by 1 base and J by 7 bases, and 7 bases separated the two germline ends. The length of the CDR3 is 13 residues. CDR3 in amino acids: CASSQVVNGELFF. The CDR3 nucleotides are TGTGCCAGCAGCCAAGTCGTGAACGGGGAGCTGTTTTTT.

The chain uses TRBV7-6 and TRBJ2-1, with D possibly being TRBD2 (6 bases). V was clipped by 5 bases and J by 0 bases, with 20 bases between them. The CDR3 runs to 18 residues. CDR1 is SGHVS, CDR2 FNYEAQ, per germline. CDR3: CASSPKFGGRSSYNEQFF. CDR3 coding DNA: TGTGCCAGCAGCCCAAAATTCGGGGGACGGAGCTCCTACAATGAGCAGTTCTTC.

There are many counts of this clonotype. The V and J genes are TRBV7-2 and TRBJ1-2, with 9 bases matching TRBD1. V dropped 5 bases and J dropped 5; count of bases not matched to a gene: 3. Germline CDR1 SGHTA, CDR2 FQGNSA. The CDR3 covers 13 residues. The CDR3: CASSPGTGYGYTF. The CDR3 coding sequence is TGTGCCAGCAGCCCCGGGACAGGGTATGGCTACACCTTC.

This clonotype has at least ten counts. The chain uses TRBV5-4 and TRBJ2-4; 7 bases match TRBD1. The V segment lost 2 bases and the J segment 5 bases; nucleotides outside the gene matches: 4. CDR1 is SGHNT, CDR2 YYREEE, per germline (reference sequence). The CDR3 length is 14 residues. The CDR3 reads CASSFRTGQNIQYF. In DNA form, the CDR3 reads TGTGCCAGCAGCTTCCGGACAGGACAAAACATTCAGTACTTC.

There are many counts of this clonotype. CDR3 coding DNA: TGTGCCATCAGTGAGAGCGGGGGAGAGACCCAGTACTTC. Translating gives CAISESGGETQYF. The chain has TRBV10-3 and TRBJ2-5; 8 bases are a match to TRBD2. CDR3 length: 13 residues. The trim removed 2 bases at V and 4 bases at J, leaving 0 bases unmatched. The germline gives CDR1 ENHRY, CDR2 SYGVKD.